This T cell receptor (beta chain) was sequenced during a study of blood T cell repertoires in COVID-19. Overall study: There were acute and convalescent COVID-19 samples, and they came from the United States, Italy and Spain. PBMCs, B-cell-depleted T cells, or T cells were the source of the cDNA or gDNA that made up the material.

Profiled with immunoSEQ multiplex PCR; TCRdb holds only in-frame clones, not every one. This table has around 230,000 clones, nearly 90% appearing once. Germline V gene lookup returns CDR1 SGHTA and CDR2 FQGNSA. The V end lost 2 bases, the J end lost 4 bases, and 12 bases lay between the germline ends. The CDR3 is made up of 14 amino acids. This receptor was taken from a woman aged 30 to 39 with acute COVID-19. The specimen was PBMCs or T cells enriched from blood (not recorded which). The chain links TRBV7-2 to TRBJ2-7, with D possibly TRBD2 on 7 matching bases. DNA of the CDR3: TGTGCCAGCAGCTTAATAGGGGGGGCTTACGAGCAGTACTTC. Its translation is CASSLIGGAYEQYF.